What follows are 3 T cell receptor beta chains derived from one specimen sequenced in a study of cytomegalovirus exposure and HLA in healthy donors. In the PCR, 60 Vbeta and 13 Jbeta primers were used. Measured with immunoSEQ multiplex PCR; TCRdb has only the in-frame clones, and not every one. The sample includes about 150,000 clones, approximately 82% seen only once; the top ten take about 11%. Material: PBMCs. The origin of the receptors is a man aged 18 to 35 in good health and CMV-seropositive.

V usage is TRBV27 and J usage is TRBJ1-6, with 8 bases that match TRBD1. J gave up 7 bases and V 3 bases, and 5 bases lay outside the gene matches. CDR3 length: 15 amino acids. Germline loops: CDR1 MNHEY, CDR2 SMNVEV (reference sequence). The CDR3 region is CASSFQGARNSPLHF. The CDR3, as DNA: TGTGCCAGCAGTTTCCAGGGGGCCAGGAATTCACCCCTCCACTTT.

The rearrangement links TRBV15 to TRBJ2-7; the match to TRBD2 covers 12 bases. Per the germline V gene, CDR1 is LNHNV and CDR2 is YYDKDF (reference sequence). Losses at the gene ends were 5 bases for V and 2 bases for J; bases not matched to a gene: 4. The CDR3 has 15 residues. The DNA of the CDR3 is TGTGCCACCAGCCCTAGACTAGCGGGAGCCTACGAGCAGTACTTC. It is translated as CATSPRLAGAYEQYF.

In its sample, this clone was seen a few times. The chain recombines TRBV4-2 with TRBJ2-3; the D gene is possibly TRBD1 (6 bases). Trimming removed 5 bases at V and 2 bases at J, with 17 bases between. Germline V CDR1 and CDR2: LGHNA, YNFKEQ. The CDR3 is made up of 16 amino acids. The CDR3, as DNA: TGTGCCAGCAGCGGCAATAGTGGGGACACCACAGATACGCAGTATTTT. The encoded protein is CASSGNSGDTTDTQYF.